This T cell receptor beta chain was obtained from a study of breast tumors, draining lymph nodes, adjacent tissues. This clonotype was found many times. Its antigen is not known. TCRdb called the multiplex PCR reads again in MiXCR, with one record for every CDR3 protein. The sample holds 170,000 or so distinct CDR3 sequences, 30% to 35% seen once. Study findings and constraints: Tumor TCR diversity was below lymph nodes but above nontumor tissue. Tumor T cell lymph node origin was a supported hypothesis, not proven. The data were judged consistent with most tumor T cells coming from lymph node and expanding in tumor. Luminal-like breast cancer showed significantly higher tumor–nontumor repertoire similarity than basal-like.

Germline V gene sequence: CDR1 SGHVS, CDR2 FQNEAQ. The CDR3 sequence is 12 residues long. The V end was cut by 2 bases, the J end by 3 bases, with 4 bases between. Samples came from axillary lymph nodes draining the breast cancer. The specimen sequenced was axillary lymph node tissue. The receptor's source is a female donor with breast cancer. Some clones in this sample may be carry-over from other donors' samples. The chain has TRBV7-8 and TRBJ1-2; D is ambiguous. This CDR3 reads CASSLRDYGYTF. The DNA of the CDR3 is TGTGCCAGCAGCTTAAGGGACTATGGCTACACCTTC.